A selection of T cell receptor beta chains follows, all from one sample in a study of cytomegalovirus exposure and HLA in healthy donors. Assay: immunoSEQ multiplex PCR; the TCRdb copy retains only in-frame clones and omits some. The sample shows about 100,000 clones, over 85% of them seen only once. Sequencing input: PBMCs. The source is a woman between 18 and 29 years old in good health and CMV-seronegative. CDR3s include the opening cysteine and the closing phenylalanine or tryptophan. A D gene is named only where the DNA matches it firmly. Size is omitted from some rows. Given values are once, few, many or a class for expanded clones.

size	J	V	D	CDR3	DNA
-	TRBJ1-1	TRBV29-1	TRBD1	CSVGTGGVDTEAFF	TGCAGCGTCGGAACAGGGGGCGTCGACACTGAAGCTTTCTTT
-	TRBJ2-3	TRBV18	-	CASSPPSSADTQYF	TGTGCCAGCTCACCACCGAGCAGCGCAGATACGCAGTATTTT
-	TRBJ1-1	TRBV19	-	CASAREGTEAFF	TGTGCCAGTGCCAGGGAGGGGACTGAAGCTTTCTTT
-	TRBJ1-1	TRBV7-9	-	CASSLLETEAFF	TGTGCCAGCAGCTTATTGGAGACTGAAGCTTTCTTT
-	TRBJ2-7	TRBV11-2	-	CASSPHQASSYEQYF	TGTGCCAGCAGCCCCCACCAGGCCAGCTCCTACGAGCAGTACTTC
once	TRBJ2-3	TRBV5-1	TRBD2	CASRLAGFTDTQYF	TGCGCCAGTAGACTAGCGGGATTCACAGATACGCAGTATTTT
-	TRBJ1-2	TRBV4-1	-	CASSLTGDNYGYTF	TGCGCCAGCAGCCTCACGGGGGATAACTATGGCTACACCTTC
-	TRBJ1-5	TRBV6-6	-	CASSQGAGNQPQHF	TGTGCCAGCAGCCAGGGTGCGGGCAATCAGCCCCAGCATTTT
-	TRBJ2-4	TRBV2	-	CASSDLEGVGAKNIQYF	TGTGCCAGCAGTGACCTCGAGGGTGTCGGGGCCAAAAACATTCAGTACTTC
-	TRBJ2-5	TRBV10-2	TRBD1	CASSEPGTGEETQYF	TGCGCCAGCAGTGAGCCCGGGACAGGGGAAGAGACCCAGTACTTC
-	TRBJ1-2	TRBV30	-	CAWSRGGSNYGYTF	TGTGCCTGGAGTCGAGGGGGATCTAACTATGGCTACACCTTC
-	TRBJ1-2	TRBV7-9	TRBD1	CASNLPGQGDYGYTF	TGTGCCAGCAACCTACCCGGACAGGGCGACTATGGCTACACCTTC
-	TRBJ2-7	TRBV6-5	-	CASSYSSASFYEQYF	TGTGCCAGCAGTTACTCGAGTGCCTCTTTCTACGAGCAGTACTTC
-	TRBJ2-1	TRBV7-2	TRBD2	CASSPTSSAYNEQFF	TGTGCCAGCAGCCCGACTAGCAGCGCCTACAATGAGCAGTTCTTC
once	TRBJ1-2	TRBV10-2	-	CASSAVGGWGGYTF	TGCGCCAGCAGTGCGGTGGGCGGGTGGGGTGGCTACACCTTC